This T cell receptor beta chain derives from a study of cytomegalovirus exposure and HLA in healthy donors. The PCR made use of 60 Vbeta and 13 Jbeta primers. Sequenced by immunoSEQ multiplex PCR; TCRdb stores in-frame clones only, minus some. Its listing shows 29,000 or so clones. About this clone itself: As yet, its antigen is unknown.

General study results and limits: In an earlier analysis, about 87% or about 30%: the productive usage of most TCR beta V segments. In a later analysis, TCR beta V- and J-gene trimming was associated with a missense DCLRE1C variant. There were 150 or so TCR beta chains listed as cytomegalovirus-associated. The authors judged a highly shared variant cluster likely a sequencing artifact.

The CDR3 sequence is 17 residues long. Sequenced sample: PBMCs. The rearrangement uses TRBV1 and TRBJ2-7; the D call of TRBD2 is as the table states it, not checked on the DNA. TRBV1 has pseudogene status. This clonotype originated in a man aged 25 to 45 in good health and CMV-seronegative. This CDR3 is CTSSRHYTSGHSYEQYF. The CDR3 DNA sequence: TGCACCAGCAGCCGTCACTACACTAGCGGGCATTCCTACGAGCAGTACTTC.